The T cell receptor beta chain described here comes from a study of response to subunit inactivated influenza vaccine. TCRdb reprocessed the RT-PCR reads via MiXCR and lists one record per CDR3 protein. The sample consists of 300,000 to 350,000 distinct CDR3 sequences, 21% of them appearing once. V was trimmed by 7 bases and J by 0 bases, leaving 9 bases between them. The CDR3 spans 13 residues. The germline gives CDR1 MDHEN, CDR2 SYDVKM. Study-level points and caveats: It was suggested by the authors that few new T cells are recruited by each seasonal influenza vaccination.

In its sample, this clonotype was seen a few times. Its matching antigen is unknown. The clonotype was recovered from a man aged 50 to 69 who received an inactivated influenza vaccine. This rearrangement joins TRBV28 to TRBJ1-1, with D unresolved. The sample consisted of PBMCs from blood, taken approximately 20 months after vaccination. CDR3 in amino acids: CASTHGLNTEAFF. Written as DNA, the CDR3 is TGTGCCAGCACCCACGGTCTGAACACTGAAGCTTTCTTT. The entire variable domain, with the rest obtained from reference TRBV28 and TRBJ1-1, is as follows: DVKVTQSSRYLVKRTGEKVFLECVQDMDHENMFWYRQDPGLGLRLIYFSYDVKMKEKGDIPEGYSVSREKKERFSLILESASTNQTSMYLCASTHGLNTEAFFGQGTRLTVV.